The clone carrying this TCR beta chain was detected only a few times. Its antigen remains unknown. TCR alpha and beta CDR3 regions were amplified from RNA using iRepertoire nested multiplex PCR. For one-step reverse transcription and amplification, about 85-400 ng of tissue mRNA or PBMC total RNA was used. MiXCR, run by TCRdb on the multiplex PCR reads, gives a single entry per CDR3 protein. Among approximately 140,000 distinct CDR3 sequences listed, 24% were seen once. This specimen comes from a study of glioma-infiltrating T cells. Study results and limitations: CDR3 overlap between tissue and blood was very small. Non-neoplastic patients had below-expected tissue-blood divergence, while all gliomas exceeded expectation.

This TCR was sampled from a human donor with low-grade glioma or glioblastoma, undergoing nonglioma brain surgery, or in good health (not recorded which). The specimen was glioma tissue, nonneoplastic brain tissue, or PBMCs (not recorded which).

The CDR3 bases are TGTGCCAGCTCACCACGGTTATCAGGATCCTATAATTCACCCCTCCACTTT. Amino acids: CASSPRLSGSYNSPLHF. The genes are TRBV18 and TRBJ1-6; no clear D gene. V was trimmed by 1 base and J by 1 base, leaving 11 bases between them. Germline CDR1 and CDR2: KGHSH and LQKENI. The CDR3 is 17 residues long.